This T cell receptor beta chain was captured in a study of T cell responses to AZD1222 COVID-19 vaccine (dated by TCRdb to the early 2020s). Broadly, across the study: Because spike-specific TCR depth and breadth did not differ between the two schedules, AZD1222 recipients who got a second dose at roughly 4 weeks were pooled with those who got a second dose at roughly 12 weeks. A total of 233 trial participants underwent TCR sequencing, of whom roughly 210 received two doses of AZD1222 and approximately 25 received two doses of the MenACWY control vaccine. Trial participants were enrolled by age into 18-55, 56-69 and 70-plus year subgroups, with approximately 150, 28 and 58 TCR-sequenced participants respectively. Broader findings and caveats from the paper: Reportedly, close to half of the unique spike-specific TCRs recognized epitopes lying outside the regions that are mutated in the B.1.351 and B.1.1.7 variants. Participants were mostly white British, with more females than males. The authors suggested clonal diversity may have been underestimated. Only 5 to 7 AZD1222 recipients were SARS-CoV-2 seropositive at baseline, limiting conclusions about previously exposed vaccinees. After two AZD1222 doses, spike-specific TCR breadth and depth were significantly higher than at day 0 and than in MenACWY recipients. In the small 56-69-year group, the increase in depth fell short of significance, most likely because of low power. Because no day 14 peak-response samples were available, repertoires were characterized only after the peak T cell response. CD4 TCRs associated with the vaccine covered the entire spike protein, and the dominant responses were in regions 160-218 and 743-854.

This clone was counted a single time. Its recognized antigen is unknown. The sample holds no much larger clone one base away, and base qualities are not on file. The germline V gene supplies CDR1 MGHRA and CDR2 YSYEKL. V and J are truncated by 0 bases and 7 bases respectively, leaving an intervening sequence of 27 bases. From cysteine to phenylalanine, the CDR3 is 20 amino acids long. The kept DNA is CDR3 alone, 60 bases in frame from the first base. The sample's time point label is to be understood as: baseline before first vaccination. Vaccinee samples came from UK trials COV001 and COV002, including a single-blind randomized controlled phase 2/3 trial of AZD1222 (ChAdOx1 nCoV-19) in healthy adults. For TCRbeta chain sequencing, PBMC samples were collected from trial participants at day 0 and at day 28 after the second dose. The CDR3 regions of human TCRbeta chains were analyzed by immunosequencing. The authors processed their data as follows. Repertoire TCRs were checked for matches against a reference library of SARS-CoV-2-specific TCRs that had been generated using the MIRA antigen-specificity platform. Breadth meant the fraction of unique TCRs that were SARS-CoV-2-associated, whereas depth meant the fraction of total T cells that were SARS-CoV-2-associated. Using the MIRA data, each spike-specific TCR was mapped to the spike region that the TCR reacts to and placed in a CD4 or CD8 class. Log10-transformed breadth and depth values were compared by one-way ANOVA with Sidak's multiple comparisons tests. Not all clones reach the TCRdb copy of this immuneACCESS table, which keeps in-frame sequences only. Checked studies attribute under half of the gap to unresolved V genes and leave the rest unexplained. For V, J and clone size, that table is used; D and trimming come from the DNA. A total of about 150,000 clones appear in this sample, 90% to 95% of them only once. 1.3% of the sample rests with the top ten.

This clonotype was sampled from an adult in good health. The chain joins TRBV4-1 to TRBJ2-2, with the D gene uncertain. The sequences come from peripheral blood, collected on day 0 of AZD1222 vaccination. The CDR3 sequence is CASSQDPLSSLVKVNGELFF. The bases are TGCGCCAGCAGCCAAGACCCTCTTTCCTCTCTAGTAAAGGTCAACGGGGAGCTGTTTTTT.